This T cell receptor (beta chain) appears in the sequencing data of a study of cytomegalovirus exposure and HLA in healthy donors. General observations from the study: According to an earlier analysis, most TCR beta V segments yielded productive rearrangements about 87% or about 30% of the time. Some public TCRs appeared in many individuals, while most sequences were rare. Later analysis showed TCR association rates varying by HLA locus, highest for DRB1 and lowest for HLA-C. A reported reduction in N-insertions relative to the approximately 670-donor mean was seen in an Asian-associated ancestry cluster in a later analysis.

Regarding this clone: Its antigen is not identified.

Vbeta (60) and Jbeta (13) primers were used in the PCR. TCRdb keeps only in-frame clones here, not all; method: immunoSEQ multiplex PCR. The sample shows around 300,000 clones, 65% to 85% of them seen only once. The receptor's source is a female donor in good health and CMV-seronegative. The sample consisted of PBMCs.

The CDR3 is CAWSVVYLEGCIQYF. The CDR3 coding sequence is TGTGCCTGGAGTGTAGTTTATTTGGAGGGCTGCATTCAGTACTTC. The chain carries TRBV30 and TRBJ2-4; D perhaps matches TRBD2 (6 bases). This CDR3 spans 15 amino acids. Per germline, CDR1 GTSNPN and CDR2 SVGIG (reference sequence). V gave up 0 bases and J gave up 9 bases, with 18 bases separating them.